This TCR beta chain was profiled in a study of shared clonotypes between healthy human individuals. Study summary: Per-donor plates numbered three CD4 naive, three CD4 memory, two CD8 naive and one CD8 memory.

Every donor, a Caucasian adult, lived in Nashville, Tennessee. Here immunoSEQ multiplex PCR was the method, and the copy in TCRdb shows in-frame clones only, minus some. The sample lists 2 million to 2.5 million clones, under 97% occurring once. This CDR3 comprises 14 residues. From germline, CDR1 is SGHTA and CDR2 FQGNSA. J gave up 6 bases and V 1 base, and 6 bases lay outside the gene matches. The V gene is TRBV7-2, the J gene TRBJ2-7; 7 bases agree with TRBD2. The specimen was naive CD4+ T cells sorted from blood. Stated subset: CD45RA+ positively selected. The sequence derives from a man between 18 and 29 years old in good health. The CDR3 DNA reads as TGTGCCAGCAGCTTAGATGTGGGGGGGATCGAGCAGTACTTC. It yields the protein CASSLDVGGIEQYF.